Presented here are 24 T cell receptor beta chains from one specimen sequenced in a study of CD8+ T cells in alopecia areata (dated 2018 in TCRdb). The protocol used for the library was the immunoSEQ multiplex PCR assay. RNA was extracted from all samples and reverse transcribed into cDNA, which served as template for TCR sequencing. TCRdb's version of the immuneACCESS table is confined to in-frame rearrangements and falls short of the full clone set. An unresolved V gene accounts for under half of the shortfall where checked; the remainder is of unknown origin. The sample includes about 160,000 clones, with about two thirds observed a single time. Roughly 0.91% of the sample is taken by the ten largest. This specimen's time point label, interpreted: more than three weeks on oral tofacitinib. Explained via the paper, the treatment or condition label denotes: oral pan-JAK inhibitor, 5-10 mg twice daily.

The specimen was CD4+ T cells sorted from blood, collected at week 4, from a patient treated with tofacitinib. The receptors derive from a human donor with alopecia areata.

This chain connects TRBV7-9 to TRBJ2-7; 7 nucleotides match TRBD1. From germline, CDR1 is SEHNR and CDR2 FQNEAQ (reference sequence). The CDR3 spans 15 residues. The trim removed 5 bases at V and 0 bases at J, leaving 7 bases unmatched. The CDR3 reads CASSQGTASSYEQYF. The CDR3 DNA reads TGTGCCAGCAGCCAAGGGACAGCGAGCTCCTACGAGCAGTACTTC.

The genes are TRBV7-3 and TRBJ1-1; the D gene is possibly TRBD1 (5 bases). With 1 base removed from V and 6 bases from J, the gap between germline ends came to 9 bases. CDR3 length: 13 amino acids. Germline values: CDR1 SGHTA, CDR2 FQGTGA. The DNA for the CDR3 is TGTGCCAGCAGCTTAATCCGGGGGGCTGAAGCTTTCTTT. Its protein is CASSLIRGAEAFF.

This clone was seen a few times. V gene TRBV7-9 combines with J gene TRBJ1-1; TRBD1 might be the D (5 bases). CDR1 and CDR2 from the germline V gene are SEHNR and FQNEAQ (reference sequence). V dropped 5 bases and J dropped 1 base, with 20 bases sitting between them. The CDR3 sequence is 17 residues long. The CDR3 sequence is CASSVGDAGLGNTEAFF. DNA of the CDR3: TGTGCCAGCAGCGTAGGCGACGCGGGGCTTGGGAACACTGAAGCTTTCTTT.

The rearrangement uses TRBV28 and TRBJ2-5; TRBD1 agrees at 8 bases. Germline V gives CDR1 MDHEN, CDR2 SYDVKM. V lost 6 bases, J lost 5 bases, and 8 bases stayed unmatched. The CDR3 length is 14 residues. This chain's CDR3 is CASSLDRVVETQYF. Written as DNA, the CDR3 is TGTGCCAGCAGCCTGGACAGGGTGGTGGAGACCCAGTACTTC.

The V call is TRBV4-2, the J call TRBJ1-5, with no clear D. CDR3 size: 15 residues. CDR1 and CDR2 (germline): LGHNA, YNFKEQ. V lost 1 base to trimming and J lost 2 bases, with 9 bases between them. In nucleotides, the CDR3 is TGTGCCAGCAGCCAAGTCACAGAGGGCAATCAGCCCCAGCATTTT. This sequence encodes CASSQVTEGNQPQHF.

The sample holds many counts of this clone. The V call is TRBV10-3, the J call TRBJ1-1; D gene ambiguous. V was trimmed by 4 bases and J by 1 base, leaving 4 bases between them. In germline, CDR1 is ENHRY, CDR2 SYGVKD. This CDR3 has 12 residues. The CDR3 loop reads CAISVGNTEAFF. CDR3 coding DNA: TGTGCCATCAGTGTGGGGAACACTGAAGCTTTCTTT.

The chain combines TRBV6-7 with TRBJ1-2; D remains unclear. TRBV6-7 is an ORF for which the function is uncertain. CDR3 length: 11 residues. With 9 bases removed from V and 3 bases from J, the gap between germline ends came to 8 bases. CDR3 amino acids: CARPPYYGYTF. In nucleotides, the CDR3 is TGTGCCAGGCCCCCGTACTATGGCTACACCTTC.

The genes are TRBV29-1 and TRBJ2-3; 11 bases map to TRBD2. The V gene's germline CDR1 is SQVTM and CDR2 ANQGSEA. CDR3 length: 14 residues. The J segment lost 7 bases and the V segment lost 3 bases, leaving 6 bases of the junction unmatched. The CDR3 is CSVDGSGGANTQYF. In DNA, the CDR3 is TGCAGCGTTGACGGTAGCGGGGGGGCAAATACGCAGTATTTT.

This sequence joins TRBV29-1 and TRBJ2-3; D may match TRBD1 or TRBD2 (5 bases each). Trimming took 4 bases from V and 6 from J, leaving 8 bases between them. This CDR3 comprises 11 residues. The germline V gene encodes CDR1 SQVTM and CDR2 ANQGSEA. CDR3 coding DNA: TGCAGCGTTGGAGGGGTGGATACGCAGTATTTT. This translates into CSVGGVDTQYF.

This clone turned up a few times. CDR3 DNA sequence: TGTGCCAGCTCACCACGCCAGGGAGAAGGGTCATACGAGCAGTACTTC. It codes for CASSPRQGEGSYEQYF. The rearrangement links TRBV18 to TRBJ2-7; D assignment may be TRBD1 or TRBD2 (5 bases each). The V end was cut by 1 base, the J end by 4 bases, with 17 bases between. Germline-derived CDR1 and CDR2 are KGHSH and LQKENI. This CDR3 is 16 amino acids long.

The chain joins TRBV30 to TRBJ2-3; the match to TRBD2 covers 8 bases. V shed 5 bases, J shed 4 bases, and the junction held 5 bases outside the gene matches. The germline V gene encodes CDR1 GTSNPN and CDR2 SVGIG (reference sequence). The CDR3 contains 13 residues. The CDR3 loop is CAWGIAGPDTQYF. DNA for the CDR3: TGTGCCTGGGGAATAGCGGGGCCAGATACGCAGTATTTT.

This clone was observed a few times. As DNA, the CDR3 is TGTGCCTGGAGTGTCTCCGAGGACAGGGGTCAGCCCCAGCATTTT. It codes for CAWSVSEDRGQPQHF. The genes are TRBV30 and TRBJ1-5; 9 positions agree with TRBD1. Germline V lookup: CDR1 GTSNPN, CDR2 SVGIG (reference sequence). Unmatched junction bases numbered 6, after V lost 0 bases and J lost 6 bases. The CDR3 runs to 15 residues.

The CDR3 region is CASSQDRDRVGSPLHF. The CDR3 coding sequence is TGCGCCAGCAGCCAAGATCGCGACAGGGTAGGATCACCCCTCCACTTT. The gene calls are TRBV4-1 and TRBJ1-6; TRBD1 matches 7 bases. This CDR3 region has 16 residues. Germline CDR1 is MGHRA and CDR2 is YSYEKL. V lost 0 bases and J lost 10; bases outside the gene matches: 9.

This rearrangement joins TRBV5-1 to TRBJ2-3, with TRBD1 matching 9 bases. The CDR3 sequence is 14 residues long. Unmatched junction bases numbered 5, after V lost 4 bases and J lost 5 bases. Germline-derived CDR1 and CDR2 are SGHRS and YFSETQ. CDR3 coding DNA: TGCGCCAGCAGCGAGGGGACAGGGAAAGATACGCAGTATTTT. This codes for CASSEGTGKDTQYF.

CDR3 bases: TGTGCCAGCAGCTTCGGACAGGGTACAGAGACCCAGTACTTC. Its protein is CASSFGQGTETQYF. The chain joins TRBV7-6 to TRBJ2-5; 8 nucleotides match TRBD1. Trimming took 3 bases from V and 4 from J; bases not matched to a gene: 4. This CDR3 comprises 14 residues. The germline V gene encodes CDR1 SGHVS and CDR2 FNYEAQ.

In its sample, this clone was seen a few times. This chain joins TRBV29-1 and TRBJ2-1, with a possible D match to TRBD1 (5 bases). Germline V gives CDR1 SQVTM, CDR2 ANQGSEA. The CDR3 covers 12 residues. Trimming left V 3 bases short and J 6 bases short, with 9 bases between. CDR3 coding DNA: TGCAGCGTTGATCAGGGCTTCAATGAGCAGTTCTTC. Protein sequence: CSVDQGFNEQFF.

The chain recombines TRBV6-6 with TRBJ2-3, with 9 bases matching TRBD2. The trim removed 2 bases at V and 0 bases at J, leaving 3 bases unmatched. The CDR3 is made up of 16 amino acids. The V gene's germline CDR1 is MNHNY and CDR2 SVGAGI (reference sequence). This CDR3 is CASSYPRGGSTDTQYF. DNA for the CDR3: TGTGCCAGCAGTTACCCGCGGGGGGGGAGCACAGATACGCAGTATTTT.

The rearrangement uses TRBV20-1 and TRBJ2-2; D ambiguous. Germline CDR1 is DFQATT and CDR2 is SNEGSKA (reference sequence). Trimming stripped 6 bases from V and 5 bases from J, with 7 bases between. There are 11 residues in the CDR3. The DNA of the CDR3 is TGCAGTGCCCCACGAACCGGGGAGCTGTTTTTT. Translated, it gives CSAPRTGELFF.

This chain joins TRBV2 and TRBJ2-7; 7 positions match TRBD1. Germline lookup yields CDR1 SNHLY and CDR2 FYNNEI. V dropped 6 bases and J dropped 7; count of bases not matched to a gene: 3. This CDR3 is built from 11 residues. The CDR3 loop reads CASSLQGEQYF. CDR3 nucleotides: TGTGCCAGCAGCCTACAGGGGGAGCAGTACTTC. The complete variable domain, with remaining parts taken from reference TRBV2 and TRBJ2-7, reads EPEVTQTPSHQVTQMGQEVILRCVPISNHLYFYWYRQILGQKVEFLVSFYNNEISEKSEIFDDQFSVERPDGSNFTLKIRSTKLEDSAMYFCASSLQGEQYFGPGTRLTVT.

This sequence joins TRBV2 and TRBJ2-1; TRBD1 matches 8 bases. This CDR3 is built from 16 residues. After removal of 7 bases from V and 0 bases from J, the junction contained 8 bases not matched to a gene. Germline loops: CDR1 SNHLY, CDR2 FYNNEI. CDR3 protein: CASKDRGYSSYNEQFF. For the CDR3, the DNA is TGTGCCAGCAAAGACAGGGGTTATAGCTCCTACAATGAGCAGTTCTTC.

The CDR3 here is CAWSGDKTDYEQYF. The CDR3, as DNA: TGTGCCTGGAGTGGGGACAAAACGGACTACGAGCAGTACTTC. The chain employs TRBV30 and TRBJ2-7; D is perhaps TRBD1 (6 bases). The germline gives CDR1 GTSNPN, CDR2 SVGIG (reference sequence). Trimming pared 1 base from V and 3 bases from J, leaving 13 bases between. There are 14 residues in the CDR3. Complete variable domain (other parts from reference TRBV30 and TRBJ2-7): SQTIHQWPATLVQPVGSPLSLECTVEGTSNPNLYWYRQAAGRGLQLLFYSVGIGQISSEVPQNLSASRPQDRQFILSSKKLLLSDSGFYLCAWSGDKTDYEQYFGPGTRLTVT.

The J gene is TRBJ1-2, the V gene TRBV27; 7 bases fit TRBD1. This CDR3 spans 16 amino acids. V was pared by 0 bases and J by 4 bases, with 8 bases of the junction left unmatched. Germline V gene lookup returns CDR1 MNHEY and CDR2 SMNVEV (reference sequence). The CDR3 DNA sequence: TGTGCCAGCAGTTTATCCTTACACGACAGGGTCTATGGCTACACCTTC. Amino acids: CASSLSLHDRVYGYTF.

Notes on this clone: An end of the junction differs from the germline gene, which may be a read error. V usage is TRBV6-1 and J usage is TRBJ1-3; no definite D call. This CDR3 comprises 15 residues. Germline CDR1 MNHNS, CDR2 SASEGT. CDR3 in DNA: TGTGCCAGCAGAGAAGCTCAGAGCTCTGGAAACACCATATATTTT. Its translation: CASREAQSSGNTIYF.

This chain uses TRBV5-4 with TRBJ2-2, with TRBD1 as a possible D gene (5 bases). The CDR3 has 14 amino acids. The germline V and J ends were trimmed by 5 bases and 6 bases, with 14 bases remaining between them. Germline assignment: CDR1 SGHNT and CDR2 YYREEE (reference sequence). This CDR3 reads CASSTSQGSGELFF. The CDR3 bases are TGTGCCAGCAGTACATCCCAGGGATCCGGGGAGCTGTTTTTT.